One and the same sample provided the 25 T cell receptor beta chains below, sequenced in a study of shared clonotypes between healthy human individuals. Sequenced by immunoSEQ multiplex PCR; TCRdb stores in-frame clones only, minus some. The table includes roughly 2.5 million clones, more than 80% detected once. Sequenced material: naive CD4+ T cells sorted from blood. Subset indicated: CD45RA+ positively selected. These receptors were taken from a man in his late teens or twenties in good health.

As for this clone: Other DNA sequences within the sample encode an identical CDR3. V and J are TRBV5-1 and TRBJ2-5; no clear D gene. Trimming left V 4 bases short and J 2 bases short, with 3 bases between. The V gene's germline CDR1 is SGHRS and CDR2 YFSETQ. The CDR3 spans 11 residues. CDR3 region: CASSAQETQYF. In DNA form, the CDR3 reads TGCGCCAGCAGCGCGCAAGAGACCCAGTACTTC.

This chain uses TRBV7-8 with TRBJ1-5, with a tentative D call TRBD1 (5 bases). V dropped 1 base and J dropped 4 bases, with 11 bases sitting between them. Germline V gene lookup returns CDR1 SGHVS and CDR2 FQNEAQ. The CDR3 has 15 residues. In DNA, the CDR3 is TGTGCCAGCAGCTTAGACACGGGGCTGAATCAGCCCCAGCATTTT. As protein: CASSLDTGLNQPQHF.

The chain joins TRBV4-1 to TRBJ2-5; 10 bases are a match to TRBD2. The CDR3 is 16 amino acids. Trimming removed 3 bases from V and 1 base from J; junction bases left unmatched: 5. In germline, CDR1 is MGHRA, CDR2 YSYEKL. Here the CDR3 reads CASSHGASGGQETQYF. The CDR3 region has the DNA TGCGCCAGCAGCCATGGGGCTAGCGGGGGCCAAGAGACCCAGTACTTC.

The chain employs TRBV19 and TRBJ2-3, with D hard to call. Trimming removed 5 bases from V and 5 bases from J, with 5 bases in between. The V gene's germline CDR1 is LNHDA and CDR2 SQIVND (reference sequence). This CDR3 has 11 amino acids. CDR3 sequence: CASSVGDTQYF. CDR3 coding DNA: TGTGCCAGTAGTGTGGGAGATACGCAGTATTTT.

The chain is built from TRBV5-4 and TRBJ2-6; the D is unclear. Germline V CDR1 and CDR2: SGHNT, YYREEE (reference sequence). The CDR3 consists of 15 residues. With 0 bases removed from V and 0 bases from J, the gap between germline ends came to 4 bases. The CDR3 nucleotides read TGTGCCAGCAGCTTGGTTATCTCTGGGGCCAACGTCCTGACTTTC. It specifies CASSLVISGANVLTF.

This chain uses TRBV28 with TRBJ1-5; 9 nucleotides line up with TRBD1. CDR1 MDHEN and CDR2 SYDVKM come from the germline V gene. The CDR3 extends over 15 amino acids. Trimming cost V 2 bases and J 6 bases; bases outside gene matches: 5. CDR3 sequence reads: CASSLGDRVGQPQHF. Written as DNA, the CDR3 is TGTGCCAGCAGTTTAGGGGACAGGGTCGGTCAGCCCCAGCATTTT.

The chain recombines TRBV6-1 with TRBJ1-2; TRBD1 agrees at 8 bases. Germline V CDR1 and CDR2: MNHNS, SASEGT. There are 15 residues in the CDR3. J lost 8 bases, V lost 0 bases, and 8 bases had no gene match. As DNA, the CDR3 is TGTGCCAGCAGTGAAGCGCTTCAGGGGGCGGGCGGCTACACCTTC. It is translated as CASSEALQGAGGYTF.

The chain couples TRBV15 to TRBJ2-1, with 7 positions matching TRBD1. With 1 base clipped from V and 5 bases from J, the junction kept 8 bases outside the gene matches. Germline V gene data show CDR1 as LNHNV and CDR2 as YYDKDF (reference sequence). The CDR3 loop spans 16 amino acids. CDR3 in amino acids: CATSRAIVTGDNEQFF. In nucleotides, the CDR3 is TGTGCCACCAGCAGAGCAATAGTTACAGGGGACAATGAGCAGTTCTTC.

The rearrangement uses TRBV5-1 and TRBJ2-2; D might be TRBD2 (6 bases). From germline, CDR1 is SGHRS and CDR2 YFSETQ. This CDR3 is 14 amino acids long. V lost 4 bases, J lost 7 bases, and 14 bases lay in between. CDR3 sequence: CASSDARGNGELFF. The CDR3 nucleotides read TGCGCCAGCAGCGACGCCCGGGGGAACGGGGAGCTGTTTTTT.

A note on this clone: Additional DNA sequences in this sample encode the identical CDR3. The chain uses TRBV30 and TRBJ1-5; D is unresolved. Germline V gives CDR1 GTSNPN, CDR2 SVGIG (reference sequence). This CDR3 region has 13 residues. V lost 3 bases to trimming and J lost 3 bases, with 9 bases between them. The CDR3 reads CAWSLGPNQPQHF. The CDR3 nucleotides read TGTGCCTGGAGCCTAGGGCCCAATCAGCCCCAGCATTTT.

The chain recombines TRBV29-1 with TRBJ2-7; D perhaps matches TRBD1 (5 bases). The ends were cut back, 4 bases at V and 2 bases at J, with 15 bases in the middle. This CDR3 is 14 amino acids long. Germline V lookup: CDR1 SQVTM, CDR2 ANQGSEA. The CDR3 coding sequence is TGCAGCGTTGGGGAAGCAGGGTTCGCCTACGAGCAGTACTTC. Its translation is CSVGEAGFAYEQYF.

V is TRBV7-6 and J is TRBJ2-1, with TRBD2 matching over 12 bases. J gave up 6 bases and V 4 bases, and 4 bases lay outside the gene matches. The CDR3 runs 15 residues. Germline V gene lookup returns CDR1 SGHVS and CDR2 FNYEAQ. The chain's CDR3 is CASSSGLAGTNEQFF. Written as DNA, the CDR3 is TGTGCCAGCAGCTCAGGACTAGCGGGAACCAATGAGCAGTTCTTC.

Here the CDR3 DNA reads TGTGCCAGCAGTAGGGGTTCAACGGGGGAGGATACGCAGTATTTT. It codes for CASSRGSTGEDTQYF. The chain is built from TRBV28 and TRBJ2-3; maybe TRBD2 (6 bases). V lost 5 bases, J lost 6 bases, and 18 bases lay in between. From germline, CDR1 is MDHEN and CDR2 SYDVKM. The CDR3 consists of 15 residues.

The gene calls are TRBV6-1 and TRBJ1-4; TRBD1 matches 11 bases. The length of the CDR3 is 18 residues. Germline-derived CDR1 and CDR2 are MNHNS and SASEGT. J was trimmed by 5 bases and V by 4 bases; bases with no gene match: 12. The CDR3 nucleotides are TGTGCCAGCAGTGCGGGACAGGGGGTCCCCTCTTCAAATGAAAAACTGTTTTTT. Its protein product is CASSAGQGVPSSNEKLFF.

For the CDR3, the DNA is TGTGCCAGTAGCAACTATCTAGCAGGAGAGCAGTACTTC. Encoded protein: CASSNYLAGEQYF. The chain uses TRBV19 and TRBJ2-7; D might be TRBD2 (5 bases). The ends were cut back, 6 bases at V and 7 bases at J, with 16 bases in the middle. CDR3 length: 13 residues. Germline V CDR1 and CDR2: LNHDA, SQIVND (reference sequence).

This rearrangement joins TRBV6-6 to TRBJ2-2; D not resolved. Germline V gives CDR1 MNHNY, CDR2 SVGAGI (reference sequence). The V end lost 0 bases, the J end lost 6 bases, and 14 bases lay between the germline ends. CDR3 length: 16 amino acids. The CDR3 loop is CASSYSGNPLAGELFF. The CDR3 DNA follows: TGTGCCAGCAGTTACTCAGGAAACCCCCTCGCCGGGGAGCTGTTTTTT.

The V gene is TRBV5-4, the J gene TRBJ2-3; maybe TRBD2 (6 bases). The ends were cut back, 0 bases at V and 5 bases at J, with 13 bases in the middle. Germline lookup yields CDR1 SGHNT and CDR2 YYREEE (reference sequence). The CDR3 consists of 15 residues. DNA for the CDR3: TGTGCCAGCAGCTTGGCAGCCGGGAGAGTAGATACGCAGTATTTT. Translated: CASSLAAGRVDTQYF.

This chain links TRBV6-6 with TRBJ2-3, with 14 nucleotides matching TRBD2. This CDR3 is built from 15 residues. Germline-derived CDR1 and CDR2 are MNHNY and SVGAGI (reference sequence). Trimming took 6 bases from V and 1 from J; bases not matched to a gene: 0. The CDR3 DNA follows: TGTGCCAGCAGGGGACTAGCGGGAGGCACAGATACGCAGTATTTT. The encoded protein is CASRGLAGGTDTQYF.

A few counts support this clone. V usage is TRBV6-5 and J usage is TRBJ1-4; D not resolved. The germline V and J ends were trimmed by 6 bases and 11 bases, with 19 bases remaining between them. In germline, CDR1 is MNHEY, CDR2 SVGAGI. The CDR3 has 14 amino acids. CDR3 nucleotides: TGTGCCAGCAGCCCAACGGGCCTCGTCGGGAAACTGTTTTTT. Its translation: CASSPTGLVGKLFF.

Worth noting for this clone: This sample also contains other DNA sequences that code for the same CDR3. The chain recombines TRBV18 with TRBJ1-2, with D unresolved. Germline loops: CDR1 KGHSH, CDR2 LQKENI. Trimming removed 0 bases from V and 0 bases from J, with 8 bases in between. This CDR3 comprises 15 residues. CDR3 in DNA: TGTGCCAGCTCACCACCTGGCGGGGCTAACTATGGCTACACCTTC. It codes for CASSPPGGANYGYTF.

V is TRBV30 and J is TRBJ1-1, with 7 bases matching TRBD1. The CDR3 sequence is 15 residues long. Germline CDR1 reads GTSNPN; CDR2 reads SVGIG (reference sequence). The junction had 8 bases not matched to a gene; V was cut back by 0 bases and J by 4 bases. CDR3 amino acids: CAWSVRQGIFTEAFF. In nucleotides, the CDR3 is TGTGCCTGGAGTGTAAGACAGGGTATTTTCACTGAAGCTTTCTTT.

CDR3 amino acids: CASRAKAGFTDTQYF. The DNA for the CDR3 is TGTGCCAGCCGGGCCAAGGCAGGATTCACAGATACGCAGTATTTT. The rearrangement uses TRBV5-4 and TRBJ2-3; D is unclear. Trimming stripped 7 bases from V and 2 bases from J, with 17 bases between. Germline V gene sequence: CDR1 SGHNT, CDR2 YYREEE (reference sequence). This CDR3 has 15 amino acids.

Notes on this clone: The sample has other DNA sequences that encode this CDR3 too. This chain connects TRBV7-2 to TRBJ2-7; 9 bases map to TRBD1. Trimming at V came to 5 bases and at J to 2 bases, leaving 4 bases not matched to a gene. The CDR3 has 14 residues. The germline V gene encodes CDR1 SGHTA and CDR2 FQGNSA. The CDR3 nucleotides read TGTGCCAGCAGCCCTGGGACAGGGCCCTACGAGCAGTACTTC. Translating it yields CASSPGTGPYEQYF.

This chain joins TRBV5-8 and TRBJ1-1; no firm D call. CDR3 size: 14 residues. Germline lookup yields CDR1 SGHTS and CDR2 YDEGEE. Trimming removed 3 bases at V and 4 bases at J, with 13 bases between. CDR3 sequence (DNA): TGTGCCAGCAGCTACCGCCCCGTCGGCACTGAAGCTTTCTTT. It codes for CASSYRPVGTEAFF.

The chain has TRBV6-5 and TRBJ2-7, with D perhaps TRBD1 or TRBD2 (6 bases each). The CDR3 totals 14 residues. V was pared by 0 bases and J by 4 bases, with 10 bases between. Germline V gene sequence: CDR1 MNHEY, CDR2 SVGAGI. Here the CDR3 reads CASSYSKGGYEQYF. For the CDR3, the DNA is TGTGCCAGCAGTTACTCGAAAGGGGGGTACGAGCAGTACTTC.